This T cell receptor beta chain stems from a study of T cell responses to AZD1222 COVID-19 vaccine. Study-wide results and limits: Spike as a whole was targeted by vaccine-associated CD4 TCRs, dominant at 160-218 and 743-854. All repertoire sampling was performed exclusively after the peak T cell response.

Sequencing used immunoSEQ multiplex PCR; TCRdb keeps in-frame clones, though not all of them. In the table there are about 97,000 clones, about 89% of which are singletons. Trimming removed 5 bases from V and 5 bases from J, with 13 bases in between. Germline V gene data show CDR1 as KGHSH and CDR2 as LQKENI. This CDR3 contains 13 residues. A remark on this clone: The target antigen is unknown.

The chain joins TRBV18 to TRBJ2-7; D is perhaps TRBD1 (7 bases). The clonotype comes from an adult in good health. Sequences were derived from peripheral blood, sampled on day 0 of AZD1222 vaccination. The CDR3 DNA is TGTGCCAGCTCATCAGGGGGGTGGAACGAGCAGTACTTC. This codes for CASSSGGWNEQYF.